Listed below are T cell receptor beta chains from one sample, sequenced in a study of T cells in Graves' hyperthyroidism and ophthalmopathy. Via MiXCR, TCRdb re-called the multiplex PCR reads, giving one row per CDR3 protein. Of around 580,000 distinct CDR3 sequences detected, around 45% appear once; the ten largest clones hold around 7.7%. The sample was peripheral blood or thyroid tissue (not recorded which). All receptors derive from a woman in her late teens or twenties with Graves' hyperthyroidism. Both conserved end residues are part of each CDR3. Each record gives: D gene, clone size, V gene, J gene, CDR3 DNA, CDR3 protein. D genes are given only for firm matches. Expanded clones are given a class, and other clones once, few, many or no size at all.

NA	many	TRBV14	TRBJ1-4	TGTGCCAGCAGCCTTGGGGGGACTGGGGAAAAACTGTTTTTT	CASSLGGTGEKLFF
TRBD2	NA	TRBV10-3	TRBJ2-6	TGTGCCATCAGTCCCTTTAGCGGGAGGGCCGACTCTGGGGCCAACGTCCTGACTTTC	CAISPFSGRADSGANVLTF
TRBD2	NA	TRBV7-2	TRBJ2-5	TGTGCCAGCAGCGCCCCCATCGTAGCGGGAGGGTATACCGGGGGCCAAGAGACCCAGTACTTC	CASSAPIVAGGYTGGQETQYF
NA	many	TRBV18	TRBJ1-5	TGTGCCAGCTCATCTCATTCTCAGCCCCAGCATTTT	CASSSHSQPQHF
TRBD1	NA	TRBV2	TRBJ1-1	TGTGCCAGCGGGGGACAGGGCAACACTGAAGCTTTCTTT	CASGGQGNTEAFF
NA	many	TRBV27	TRBJ1-2	TGTGCCAGCACCACGGCGGGTTTAGGTGGCTACACCTTC	CASTTAGLGGYTF
NA	many	TRBV3-1	TRBJ2-7	TGTGCCAGCAGCCAAGTTGGCACACCCGAGCAGTACTTC	CASSQVGTPEQYF
TRBD2	few	TRBV12-3/TRBV12-4	TRBJ2-7	TGTGCCAGCAGTTACTCGTCTAGCGGCTCCTACGAGCAGTACTTC	CASSYSSSGSYEQYF
NA	NA	TRBV7-7	TRBJ2-2	TGTGCCAGCAGTGAGAAGGGCGGTATGAACGCCGGGGAGCTGTTTTTT	CASSEKGGMNAGELFF
NA	many	TRBV7-9	TRBJ2-7	TGTGCCGGCAGCCAACCGGACGTCTCCTACGAGCAGTACTTC	CAGSQPDVSYEQYF
NA	many	TRBV2	TRBJ1-4	TGTGCCAGCAGGAGTCGGGACACATTAGCGTCGGGGGAAAAACTGTTTTTT	CASRSRDTLASGEKLFF
NA	many	TRBV7-9	TRBJ1-4	TGTGCCAGCAGCACAGGAGCGGGGCCTGGGGAAAAACTGTTTTTT	CASSTGAGPGEKLFF
TRBD1	NA	TRBV24-1	TRBJ2-5	TGTGCCACCGCCGGGACAGATGAGACCCAGTACTTC	CATAGTDETQYF
NA	NA	TRBV15	TRBJ1-1	TGTGCCACCAGCAGAGACGCCAGCGGGGCAGACGGTGGCACTGAAGCTTTCTTT	CATSRDASGADGGTEAFF
NA	many	TRBV10-2	TRBJ2-7	TGCGCCAGCAGCCGAGACGTCCAAACCTCCTACGAGCAGTACTTC	CASSRDVQTSYEQYF
NA	NA	TRBV20-1	TRBJ2-7	TGCAGTGCCTCAAAATACGAGCAGTACTTC	CSASKYEQYF
NA	NA	TRBV7-8	TRBJ2-1	TGTGCCAGCAGCCAGGACGGGAGCTCCTACAATGAGCAGTTCTTC	CASSQDGSSYNEQFF
NA	many	TRBV19	TRBJ2-2	TGTGCCAGTAGTATTCCCCGAAACGGCCGGCCCACCGGGGAGCTGTTTTTT	CASSIPRNGRPTGELFF
TRBD1	many	TRBV7-9	TRBJ1-2	TGTGCCAGCAGCTCACGACAGGGGGTTAACTATGGCTACACCTTC	CASSSRQGVNYGYTF
NA	NA	TRBV12-3/TRBV12-4	TRBJ1-2	TGTGCCAGCAGTTTAGGCAGGGAGAATGGCTACACCTTC	CASSLGRENGYTF
NA	many	TRBV11-2	TRBJ1-1	TGTGCCAGCAGCCCTAGGGGGGGGTTTGGGGCTGAAGCTTTCTTT	CASSPRGGFGAEAFF
TRBD2	NA	TRBV29-1	TRBJ2-7	TGCAGCGGGGGACTAGCGGAGTCCGAGCAGTACTTC	CSGGLAESEQYF
TRBD2	NA	TRBV20-1	TRBJ2-6	TGCAGTGCTAGAGATCCGGGAGGGTCTGGGGCCAACGTCCTGACTTTC	CSARDPGGSGANVLTF
TRBD2	few	TRBV24-1	TRBJ2-3	TGTGCCACCAGTGATTGGGGACTAGCGGGAACAGATACGCAGTATTTT	CATSDWGLAGTDTQYF
NA	NA	TRBV7-9	TRBJ2-3	TGTGCCAGCAGCCCTATATCTTCAGATACGCAGTATTTT	CASSPISSDTQYF
NA	many	TRBV7-2	TRBJ2-2	TGTGCCAGCAGCTTAGGGGGAGGGAACACCGGGGAGCTGTTTTTT	CASSLGGGNTGELFF
TRBD2	many	TRBV6-6	TRBJ2-7	TGTGCCAGCAGTTACACCGGGACTAGCGGGAGTAGGAACGAGCAGTACTTC	CASSYTGTSGSRNEQYF
NA	many	TRBV20-1	TRBJ2-2	TGCAGTGCTCTCCCACAGACTCTCCGCCCCGGGGAGCTGTTTTTT	CSALPQTLRPGELFF
TRBD1	many	TRBV2	TRBJ2-5	TGTGCCAGCAGGGCGACAGGGGCTGTGACCCAGTACTTC	CASRATGAVTQYF
TRBD2	NA	TRBV7-6	TRBJ2-1	TGTGCCAGCAGCCTGGGACTAGCGGCGATCAATGGGCAGTTCTTC	CASSLGLAAINGQFF
NA	NA	TRBV21-1	TRBJ2-2	TGTGCCAGCAGCACCGCTGGCGCGGCGAACACCGGGGAGCTGTTTTTT	CASSTAGAANTGELFF
NA	many	TRBV12-5	TRBJ1-2	TGTGCTAGTGGGACAGGCCCTAACTATGGCTACACCTTC	CASGTGPNYGYTF
TRBD1	NA	TRBV7-3	TRBJ2-2	TGTGCCAGCAGCTCCCACACCCCACAGGGGGACACCGGGGAGCTGTTTTTT	CASSSHTPQGDTGELFF
NA	once	TRBV11-2	TRBJ1-1	TGTGCCAGCAGCTTCGGCGGGAGACTAGCGGGAGCTTTCTTT	CASSFGGRLAGAFF
NA	many	TRBV2	TRBJ1-1	TGTGCCAGCAGTGCGCCCAAAGAAGCTTTCTTT	CASSAPKEAFF
NA	NA	TRBV7-9	TRBJ2-7	TGTGCCAGCAGCTTAAAAGGCTCGGGGTCCTTTCAGTACTTC	CASSLKGSGSFQYF
NA	few	TRBV2	TRBJ2-5	TGTGCCAGCAGTGAGGGTTCAGAGACCCAGTACTTC	CASSEGSETQYF
TRBD1	NA	TRBV11-3	TRBJ1-1	TGTGCCAGCAGCCCTAGGGACAGACTATCCACTGAAGCTTTCTTT	CASSPRDRLSTEAFF